These T cell receptor beta chains were read from a single sample in a study of shared clonotypes between healthy human individuals. Generated by immunoSEQ multiplex PCR, the TCRdb table keeps only in-frame clones and is missing some. This repertoire shows millions of clones, roughly 93% found once; its top ten account for 0.35% to 0.5%. Sequencing was carried out using naive CD4+ T cells from PBMCs. The receptors originated from a man aged 18 to 29 in good health. Some clones in this sample may be carry-over from other donors' samples. Each CDR3 is given with its conserved first and last residue. Fields, in order: clone size, V gene, J gene, D gene, CDR3 protein, CDR3 DNA. A D gene is named only where the DNA matches it firmly. The listing skips clone size in some rows; elsewhere it reads once, few, many or a size class.

abundance: NA; v_gene: TRBV7-2; j_gene: TRBJ2-3; d_gene: NA; CDR3aa: CASSLITSTDTQYF; CDR3nt: TGTGCCAGCAGCTTAATAACTAGCACAGATACGCAGTATTTT
abundance: NA; v_gene: TRBV27; j_gene: TRBJ2-1; d_gene: TRBD2; CDR3aa: CASSPRLAGGRDEQFF; CDR3nt: TGTGCCAGCAGCCCTCGACTAGCGGGAGGCCGGGATGAGCAGTTCTTC
abundance: NA; v_gene: TRBV11-3; j_gene: TRBJ2-7; d_gene: NA; CDR3aa: CASSLDGSSSEQYF; CDR3nt: TGTGCCAGCAGCTTAGACGGTAGTTCTTCGGAGCAGTACTTC
abundance: NA; v_gene: TRBV5-3; j_gene: TRBJ2-3; d_gene: NA; CDR3aa: CARSLASRAPGRSSTDTQYF; CDR3nt: TGTGCCAGAAGCTTGGCGTCCAGGGCTCCGGGACGATCTAGCACAGATACGCAGTATTTT
abundance: NA; v_gene: TRBV6-5; j_gene: TRBJ2-5; d_gene: NA; CDR3aa: CASSRAGRETQYF; CDR3nt: TGTGCCAGCAGCAGGGCAGGCAGAGAGACCCAGTACTTC
abundance: NA; v_gene: TRBV27; j_gene: TRBJ2-7; d_gene: NA; CDR3aa: CASGKGSGSYEQYF; CDR3nt: TGTGCCAGCGGGAAGGGTAGCGGCTCCTACGAGCAGTACTTC
abundance: NA; v_gene: TRBV4-1; j_gene: TRBJ1-2; d_gene: NA; CDR3aa: CASSQAPGPPTF; CDR3nt: TGCGCCAGCAGCCAGGCCCCCGGACCTCCTACTTTC
abundance: NA; v_gene: TRBV15; j_gene: TRBJ1-2; d_gene: TRBD1; CDR3aa: CATRETGGNGYTF; CDR3nt: TGTGCCACCAGAGAAACAGGGGGCAATGGCTACACCTTC
abundance: NA; v_gene: TRBV4-1; j_gene: TRBJ2-3; d_gene: NA; CDR3aa: CASSQGSYTDTQYF; CDR3nt: TGCGCCAGCAGCCAAGGCAGTTACACAGATACGCAGTATTTT
abundance: NA; v_gene: TRBV5-1; j_gene: TRBJ1-1; d_gene: NA; CDR3aa: CASSLAHGTTEAFF; CDR3nt: TGCGCCAGCAGCTTAGCCCACGGTACCACTGAAGCTTTCTTT
abundance: NA; v_gene: TRBV28; j_gene: TRBJ1-1; d_gene: TRBD1; CDR3aa: CASSWGRGSEAFF; CDR3nt: TGTGCCAGCAGTTGGGGCAGGGGGTCTGAAGCTTTCTTT
abundance: NA; v_gene: TRBV25-1; j_gene: TRBJ2-1; d_gene: TRBD2; CDR3aa: CASSETSGSDHNEQFF; CDR3nt: TGTGCCAGCAGTGAGACTAGCGGGAGCGACCACAATGAGCAGTTCTTC
abundance: NA; v_gene: TRBV5-4; j_gene: TRBJ2-7; d_gene: TRBD1; CDR3aa: CASSWQSTGQEAEQYF; CDR3nt: TGTGCCAGCAGCTGGCAATCGACAGGGCAGGAAGCCGAGCAGTACTTC
abundance: NA; v_gene: TRBV28; j_gene: TRBJ1-4; d_gene: NA; CDR3aa: CASSLLDATNEKLFF; CDR3nt: TGTGCCAGCAGTCTCCTGGACGCAACTAATGAAAAACTGTTTTTT
abundance: NA; v_gene: TRBV9; j_gene: TRBJ2-3; d_gene: NA; CDR3aa: CASSGDPFTDTQYF; CDR3nt: TGTGCCAGCTCGGGGGACCCTTTCACAGATACGCAGTATTTT
abundance: once; v_gene: TRBV7-9; j_gene: TRBJ2-1; d_gene: NA; CDR3aa: CASSLARALNEQFF; CDR3nt: TGTGCCAGCAGCTTAGCAAGGGCACTCAATGAGCAGTTCTTC
abundance: once; v_gene: TRBV5-1; j_gene: TRBJ2-7; d_gene: NA; CDR3aa: CASRGGAADSSYEQYF; CDR3nt: TGCGCCAGCAGGGGGGGGGCCGCGGACAGCTCCTACGAGCAGTACTTC
abundance: NA; v_gene: TRBV7-2; j_gene: TRBJ2-1; d_gene: TRBD2; CDR3aa: CASSLGSGTSSYNEQFF; CDR3nt: TGTGCCAGCAGCTTGGGATCAGGGACTAGCTCCTACAATGAGCAGTTCTTC
abundance: NA; v_gene: TRBV28; j_gene: TRBJ1-4; d_gene: NA; CDR3aa: CASSSGGATNEKLFF; CDR3nt: TGTGCCAGCAGTTCGGGGGGGGCAACTAATGAAAAACTGTTTTTT
abundance: NA; v_gene: TRBV11-2; j_gene: TRBJ2-7; d_gene: TRBD2; CDR3aa: CASSGPGLAIHEQYF; CDR3nt: TGTGCCAGCAGCGGTCCGGGACTAGCGATCCACGAGCAGTACTTC
abundance: NA; v_gene: TRBV29-1; j_gene: TRBJ2-2; d_gene: TRBD2; CDR3aa: CSVDLAGVPGELFF; CDR3nt: TGCAGCGTTGATTTAGCGGGAGTTCCCGGGGAGCTGTTTTTT
abundance: NA; v_gene: TRBV25-1; j_gene: TRBJ2-1; d_gene: TRBD2; CDR3aa: CASSELVTSGAGEQFF; CDR3nt: TGTGCCAGCAGTGAATTGGTGACTAGCGGCGCAGGGGAGCAGTTCTTC
abundance: NA; v_gene: TRBV5-5; j_gene: TRBJ2-3; d_gene: NA; CDR3aa: CASTSLKLSTDTQYF; CDR3nt: TGTGCCAGCACCTCCCTTAAGCTCAGCACAGATACGCAGTATTTT
abundance: NA; v_gene: TRBV5-4; j_gene: TRBJ2-1; d_gene: TRBD2; CDR3aa: CASSLGLAGLNEQFF; CDR3nt: TGTGCCAGCAGCTTGGGACTAGCGGGGCTCAATGAGCAGTTCTTC
abundance: NA; v_gene: TRBV10-3; j_gene: TRBJ2-5; d_gene: TRBD2; CDR3aa: CAISGTSGKQETQYF; CDR3nt: TGTGCCATCAGTGGGACTAGCGGGAAGCAAGAGACCCAGTACTTC
abundance: NA; v_gene: TRBV15; j_gene: TRBJ2-3; d_gene: NA; CDR3aa: CATKVGGTSTDTQYF; CDR3nt: TGTGCCACCAAGGTCGGGGGAACTAGCACAGATACGCAGTATTTT
abundance: NA; v_gene: TRBV18; j_gene: TRBJ1-3; d_gene: TRBD1; CDR3aa: CASSPGQGARSGNTIYF; CDR3nt: TGTGCCAGCTCACCGGGACAGGGGGCGAGGTCTGGAAACACCATATATTTT
abundance: NA; v_gene: TRBV6-1; j_gene: TRBJ2-1; d_gene: NA; CDR3aa: CASSERVARDNEQFF; CDR3nt: TGTGCCAGCAGTGAGCGGGTTGCCAGGGACAATGAGCAGTTCTTC
abundance: once; v_gene: TRBV6-6; j_gene: TRBJ2-2; d_gene: NA; CDR3aa: CASNQGTGELFF; CDR3nt: TGTGCCAGCAATCAGGGAACCGGGGAGCTGTTTTTT
abundance: once; v_gene: TRBV5-6; j_gene: TRBJ2-2; d_gene: NA; CDR3aa: CASSSLAHTPNTGELFF; CDR3nt: TGTGCCAGCAGCTCCCTAGCGCACACCCCGAACACCGGGGAGCTGTTTTTT
abundance: NA; v_gene: TRBV5-5; j_gene: TRBJ2-5; d_gene: NA; CDR3aa: CASSLFGDGETQYF; CDR3nt: TGTGCCAGCAGCTTGTTCGGGGATGGAGAGACCCAGTACTTC
abundance: NA; v_gene: TRBV4-1; j_gene: TRBJ1-6; d_gene: TRBD1; CDR3aa: CASSQQGASGNSPLHF; CDR3nt: TGCGCCAGCAGCCAGCAGGGGGCTTCGGGTAATTCACCCCTCCACTTT
abundance: NA; v_gene: TRBV9; j_gene: TRBJ2-1; d_gene: TRBD2; CDR3aa: CASSVGGLAGINEQFF; CDR3nt: TGTGCCAGCAGCGTAGGAGGCCTAGCGGGAATCAATGAGCAGTTCTTC
abundance: NA; v_gene: TRBV19; j_gene: TRBJ1-5; d_gene: NA; CDR3aa: CASSPLTSSTLYSNQPQHF; CDR3nt: TGTGCCAGTAGCCCCCTAACCAGTTCCACACTCTATAGCAATCAGCCCCAGCATTTT
abundance: NA; v_gene: TRBV11-1; j_gene: TRBJ2-5; d_gene: NA; CDR3aa: CASSSRPLASQETQYF; CDR3nt: TGTGCCAGCAGCTCCCGACCACTAGCATCACAAGAGACCCAGTACTTC
abundance: NA; v_gene: TRBV5-1; j_gene: TRBJ2-5; d_gene: NA; CDR3aa: CASSLTSREGTQYF; CDR3nt: TGCGCCAGCAGCTTAACTTCTCGCGAGGGGACCCAGTACTTC
abundance: NA; v_gene: TRBV28; j_gene: TRBJ2-7; d_gene: NA; CDR3aa: CASIPGGTAISYEQYF; CDR3nt: TGTGCCAGCATTCCAGGGGGGACAGCCATTAGCTACGAGCAGTACTTC
abundance: NA; v_gene: TRBV28; j_gene: TRBJ1-1; d_gene: NA; CDR3aa: CASSLRRGTSAETFF; CDR3nt: TGTGCCAGCAGTTTACGGCGTGGGACGTCCGCCGAAACTTTCTTT
abundance: NA; v_gene: TRBV28; j_gene: TRBJ1-5; d_gene: NA; CDR3aa: CASSLSQVGNQPQHF; CDR3nt: TGTGCCAGCAGTTTATCACAAGTAGGCAATCAGCCCCAGCATTTT
abundance: NA; v_gene: TRBV28; j_gene: TRBJ2-3; d_gene: NA; CDR3aa: CASSSTGDTDTQYF; CDR3nt: TGTGCCAGCAGTTCCACGGGGGACACAGATACGCAGTATTTT
abundance: NA; v_gene: TRBV27; j_gene: TRBJ2-7; d_gene: TRBD2; CDR3aa: CASSLSKLAGGYEQYF; CDR3nt: TGTGCCAGCAGTTTATCGAAACTAGCGGGTGGCTACGAGCAGTACTTC
abundance: NA; v_gene: TRBV5-6; j_gene: TRBJ2-2; d_gene: NA; CDR3aa: CASSQRAPTGELFF; CDR3nt: TGTGCCAGCAGCCAGAGGGCGCCCACCGGGGAGCTGTTTTTT